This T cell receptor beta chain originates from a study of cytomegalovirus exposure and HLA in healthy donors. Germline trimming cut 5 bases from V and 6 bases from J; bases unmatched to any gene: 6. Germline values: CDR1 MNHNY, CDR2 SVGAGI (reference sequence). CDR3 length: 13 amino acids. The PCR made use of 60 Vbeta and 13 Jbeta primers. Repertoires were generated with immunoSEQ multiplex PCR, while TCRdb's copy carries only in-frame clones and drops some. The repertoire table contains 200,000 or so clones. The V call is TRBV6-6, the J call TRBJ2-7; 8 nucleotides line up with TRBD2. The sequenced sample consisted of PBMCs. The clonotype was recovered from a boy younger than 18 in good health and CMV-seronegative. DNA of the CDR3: TGTGCCAGCAGTCCGGGACTAGTTCTCGAGCAGTACTTC. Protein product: CASSPGLVLEQYF.